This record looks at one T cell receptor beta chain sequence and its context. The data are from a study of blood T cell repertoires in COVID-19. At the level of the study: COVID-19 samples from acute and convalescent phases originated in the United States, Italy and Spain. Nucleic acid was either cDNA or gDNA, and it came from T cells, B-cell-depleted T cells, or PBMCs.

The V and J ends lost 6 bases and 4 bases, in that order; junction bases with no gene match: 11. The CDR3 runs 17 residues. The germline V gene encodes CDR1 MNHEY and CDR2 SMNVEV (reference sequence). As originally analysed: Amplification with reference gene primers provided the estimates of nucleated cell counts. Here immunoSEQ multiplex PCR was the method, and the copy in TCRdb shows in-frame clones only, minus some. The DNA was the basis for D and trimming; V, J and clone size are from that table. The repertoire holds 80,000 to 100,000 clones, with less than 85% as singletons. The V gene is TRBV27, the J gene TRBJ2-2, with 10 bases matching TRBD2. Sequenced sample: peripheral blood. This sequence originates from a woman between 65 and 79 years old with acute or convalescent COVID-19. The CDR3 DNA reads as TGTGCCAGCAGAATTAGCGGGAGGCTTTTTGGCACCGGGGAGCTGTTTTTT. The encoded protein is CASRISGRLFGTGELFF.